These T cell receptor beta chains were read from a single sample in a study of blood T cell repertoires in COVID-19. The table came from immunoSEQ multiplex PCR; TCRdb's copy has only in-frame clones and leaves some out. The sample lists about 80,000 clones, about 78% occurring once. Sequencing input: peripheral blood. These TCRs come from a man aged 60 to 69 with COVID-19, enrolled during active disease. CDR3s include the opening cysteine and the closing phenylalanine or tryptophan. D genes are given only for firm matches. Clone size is shown for a subset of rows, as once, few, many or a class of expanded clone.

V: TRBV5-1; D: .; size: few; J: TRBJ1-6; CDR3: CASSQQGGRDNSPLHF; DNA: TGCGCCAGCAGCCAACAAGGTGGCAGGGATAATTCACCCCTCCACTTT
V: TRBV9; D: .; size: .; J: TRBJ1-1; CDR3: CASSVGITGGAFF; DNA: TGTGCCAGCAGCGTAGGAATCACGGGTGGGGCTTTCTTT
V: TRBV5-4; D: TRBD1; size: .; J: TRBJ1-3; CDR3: CASSSDRGPSGNTIYF; DNA: TGTGCCAGCAGCTCCGACAGGGGCCCTTCTGGAAACACCATATATTTT
V: TRBV5-1; D: .; size: .; J: TRBJ1-4; CDR3: CASSSQGTNEKLFF; DNA: TGCGCCAGCAGCTCACAGGGTACTAATGAAAAACTGTTTTTT
V: TRBV7-3; D: .; size: .; J: TRBJ2-3; CDR3: CASSLGSTDTQYF; DNA: TGTGCCAGCAGCTTAGGCAGCACAGATACGCAGTATTTT
V: TRBV4-1; D: .; size: .; J: TRBJ2-3; CDR3: CASSQEGVGTDTQYF; DNA: TGCGCCAGCAGCCAAGAAGGGGTGGGCACAGATACGCAGTATTTT
V: TRBV2; D: TRBD1; size: .; J: TRBJ2-2; CDR3: CASGQGATGELFF; DNA: TGTGCCAGCGGACAGGGGGCCACCGGGGAGCTGTTTTTT
V: TRBV9; D: .; size: .; J: TRBJ1-3; CDR3: CASSPRLVSGNTIYF; DNA: TGTGCCAGCAGCCCTCGGTTAGTCTCTGGAAACACCATATATTTT
V: TRBV2; D: TRBD1; size: .; J: TRBJ1-5; CDR3: CASSVDREPQHF; DNA: TGTGCCAGCAGCGTTGACAGGGAACCCCAGCATTTT
V: TRBV7-2; D: TRBD1; size: .; J: TRBJ2-5; CDR3: CASSLYRGREVQYF; DNA: TGTGCCAGCAGCTTGTACAGGGGCCGAGAGGTCCAGTACTTC
V: TRBV11-2; D: TRBD2; size: few; J: TRBJ2-2; CDR3: CASSLTSGVSGELFF; DNA: TGTGCCAGCAGCTTGACTAGCGGGGTGTCCGGGGAGCTGTTTTTT
V: TRBV19; D: .; size: .; J: TRBJ1-1; CDR3: CASSVPMNTEAFF; DNA: TGTGCCAGTAGTGTCCCCATGAACACTGAAGCTTTCTTT
V: TRBV7-2; D: TRBD2; size: .; J: TRBJ2-2; CDR3: CASSTGGKNTGELFF; DNA: TGTGCCAGCAGCACGGGGGGGAAGAACACCGGGGAGCTGTTTTTT
V: TRBV25-1; D: .; size: .; J: TRBJ2-1; CDR3: CASSDSFLQQHNEQFF; DNA: TGTGCCAGCAGTGATTCTTTCTTACAGCAACACAATGAGCAGTTCTTC
V: TRBV3-1/TRBV3-2; D: .; size: .; J: TRBJ2-5; CDR3: CASSQVGEETQYF; DNA: TGTGCCAGCAGCCAAGTAGGGGAAGAGACCCAGTACTTC
V: TRBV11-2; D: .; size: .; J: TRBJ1-3; CDR3: CASRPASGNTIYF; DNA: TGTGCCAGCAGGCCCGCGAGCGGAAACACCATATATTTT
V: TRBV19; D: .; size: few; J: TRBJ1-1; CDR3: CASRGGRIEAFF; DNA: TGTGCCAGCCGCGGCGGGCGGATTGAAGCTTTCTTT
V: TRBV19; D: .; size: .; J: TRBJ1-6; CDR3: CASSTLALGSPLHF; DNA: TGTGCCAGTAGTACTCTCGCACTGGGCTCACCCCTCCACTTT
V: TRBV11-2; D: TRBD2; size: .; J: TRBJ2-5; CDR3: CASSLEFGLAGQETQYF; DNA: TGTGCCAGCAGCTTAGAATTCGGGCTAGCGGGACAAGAGACCCAGTACTTC
V: TRBV6-5; D: TRBD2; size: .; J: TRBJ2-1; CDR3: CASSPQRGGVSEQFF; DNA: TGTGCCAGCAGTCCTCAGCGGGGGGGCGTTTCCGAGCAGTTCTTC
V: TRBV5-1; D: TRBD1; size: .; J: TRBJ2-7; CDR3: CASSQTGVEQYF; DNA: TGCGCCAGCAGCCAAACAGGGGTCGAGCAGTACTTC
V: TRBV5-1; D: TRBD1; size: .; J: TRBJ2-7; CDR3: CASSLGTGKGYEQYF; DNA: TGCGCCAGCAGCTTGGGGACAGGGAAGGGTTACGAGCAGTACTTC
V: TRBV2; D: TRBD1; size: once; J: TRBJ1-6; CDR3: CASSEARRGNSPLHF; DNA: TGTGCCAGCAGTGAAGCGCGCAGGGGGAATTCACCCCTCCACTTT
V: TRBV6-5; D: TRBD1; size: once; J: TRBJ2-1; CDR3: CASSLGTAYNEQFF; DNA: TGTGCCAGCAGTCTCGGGACAGCCTACAATGAGCAGTTCTTC
V: TRBV7-9; D: .; size: .; J: TRBJ2-1; CDR3: CASSSGRPGVGQFF; DNA: TGTGCCAGCAGCTCGGGGCGTCCGGGGGTGGGGCAGTTCTTC
V: TRBV5-1; D: TRBD2; size: .; J: TRBJ2-2; CDR3: CASSLGTSGSTGELFF; DNA: TGCGCCAGCAGCTTGGGGACTAGCGGGTCCACCGGGGAGCTGTTTTTT
V: TRBV2; D: .; size: .; J: TRBJ2-7; CDR3: CASSESGKSYEQYF; DNA: TGTGCCAGCAGTGAGAGCGGCAAGTCCTACGAGCAGTACTTC
V: TRBV29-1; D: TRBD1; size: .; J: TRBJ2-3; CDR3: CSVERQGPFLF; DNA: TGCAGCGTTGAAAGACAGGGGCCCTTCCTTTTT
V: TRBV5-4; D: TRBD1; size: .; J: TRBJ2-7; CDR3: CASSLDTITGAYEQYF; DNA: TGTGCCAGCAGCTTGGACACCATCACAGGGGCCTACGAGCAGTACTTC
V: TRBV9; D: TRBD2; size: once; J: TRBJ2-1; CDR3: CASSVAGVLGRAYNEQFF; DNA: TGTGCCAGCAGCGTAGCCGGGGTCCTCGGGAGGGCCTACAATGAGCAGTTCTTC